This T cell receptor (beta chain) was observed in a study of graft-versus-host responses after intestinal transplantation. Study information: Recipients across the board were started on anti-thymocyte globulin induction, then kept on tacrolimus and steroids for around three years.

Turning to this clone: Its matching antigen is unknown.

Study-wide points: Investigators detected GvH clones in recipient marrow, with some emerging earlier in ileum or blood.

The germline gives CDR1 MNHNY, CDR2 SVGAGI (reference sequence). The CDR3 consists of 13 residues. V lost 2 bases to trimming and J lost 4 bases, with 8 bases between them. Sequenced by immunoSEQ multiplex PCR; TCRdb stores in-frame clones only, minus some. The table lists approximately 60,000 clones, around 90% of them singletons, with 1.5% to 2% in the top ten. The clonotype originates from a human patient who received an intestinal transplant, so some T cells may come from the graft donor. The chain joins TRBV6-6 to TRBJ1-2; D not resolved. Specimen: PBMCs, collected 26 days after transplant. This CDR3 is CASSYGHPYGYTF. The CDR3 DNA sequence: TGTGCCAGCAGTTACGGCCACCCCTATGGCTACACCTTC.